This TCR beta chain was obtained from a study of T cell responses to AZD1222 COVID-19 vaccine. Some clones are missing from TCRdb's copy, which holds only in-frame ones; the method was immunoSEQ multiplex PCR. The sample has some 140,000 clones; 70% to 90% are singletons. This clone was counted many times. This CDR3 comprises 16 residues. Germline CDR1 and CDR2: SNHLY and FYNNEI. J lost 6 bases, V lost 4 bases, and 11 bases had no gene match. The V and J genes are TRBV2 and TRBJ2-7; 11 bases map to TRBD2. This specimen consisted of peripheral blood, obtained on day 0 of AZD1222 vaccination. The sequence came from an adult in good health. CDR3 protein: CASSAVRLAGQSEQYF. In nucleotides, the CDR3 is TGTGCCAGCAGTGCTGTACGACTAGCGGGACAGAGCGAGCAGTACTTC.